Listed below are T cell receptor beta chains from one sample, sequenced in a study of shared T cell receptors in the human thymus. Data came from immunoSEQ multiplex PCR; TCRdb stores just in-frame clones and leaves some out. Here the sample spans hundreds of thousands of clones, around 87% being singletons. A further study also used this sample, focusing on human thymus T cells.

Sequencing was done on a sample of thymocytes. These receptors were collected from a boy in the first two years of life with a congenital heart defect. CDR3s leave out the opening cysteine and the closing phenylalanine or tryptophan.

TRBJ2-1 | TRBV9 | 13 | ASSGGLGPYNEQF
TRBJ2-1 | TRBV6-5 | 12 | ASSLGGLQSEQF
TRBJ1-1 | TRBV2 | 13 | ASSPLQGTNTEAF
TRBJ2-7 | TRBV5-4 | 15 | ASSLYVERLATYEQY
TRBJ2-5 | TRBV10-2 | 11 | ASSQQLQGTQY
TRBJ2-1 | TRBV6-4 | 14 | ASSDLTSGTYNEQF
TRBJ1-3 | TRBV9 | 14 | ASSVERGLSGNTIY
TRBJ2-7 | TRBV6-7 | 14 | ASSPGTSGLTYEQY
TRBJ2-7 | TRBV6-5 | 14 | ASSYRRALLYHEQY
TRBJ1-2 | TRBV6-5 | 12 | ASSYATSRGCYT
TRBJ2-7 | TRBV7-8 | 10 | ASSLARGEQY
TRBJ2-3 | TRBV6-6 | 13 | ASRVAGGFTDTQY
TRBJ1-1 | TRBV6-1 | 11 | ASSEAREGSAF
TRBJ2-1 | TRBV7-2 | 17 | ASSPHRLPRIPDQIGQF
TRBJ2-1 | TRBV4-3 | 15 | ASSPMPGLGLQNEQF
TRBJ2-7 | TRBV4-2 | 15 | ASSQDLPSGGTYEQY
TRBJ1-1 | TRBV5-6 | 14 | ASSWRGAGWWTEAF
TRBJ2-1 | TRBV21-1 | 10 | ASSNGADEQF
TRBJ2-1 | TRBV4-2 | 14 | ASSQRGLAGENEQF
TRBJ2-6 | TRBV30 | 14 | AWSVRGRKVTNVLT
TRBJ2-7 | TRBV9 | 16 | ASSVGTSGGVDPYEQY
TRBJ2-7 | TRBV6-1 | 12 | ASSESGSKYEQY
TRBJ2-1 | TRBV30 | 14 | AWSVTSGSSYNEQF
TRBJ1-1 | TRBV6-5 | 12 | ASSQDRATSEAF
TRBJ2-1 | TRBV4-3 | 17 | ASSRLGASGRSSYNEQF
TRBJ2-5 | TRBV18 | 14 | ASSPYGLAVQETQY
TRBJ2-3 | TRBV28 | 13 | ASSLEREATDTQY
TRBJ2-1 | TRBV7-9 | 15 | ASSLFRDRGVYNEQF
TRBJ2-7 | TRBV7-2 | 13 | ASSLGLLRSYEQY